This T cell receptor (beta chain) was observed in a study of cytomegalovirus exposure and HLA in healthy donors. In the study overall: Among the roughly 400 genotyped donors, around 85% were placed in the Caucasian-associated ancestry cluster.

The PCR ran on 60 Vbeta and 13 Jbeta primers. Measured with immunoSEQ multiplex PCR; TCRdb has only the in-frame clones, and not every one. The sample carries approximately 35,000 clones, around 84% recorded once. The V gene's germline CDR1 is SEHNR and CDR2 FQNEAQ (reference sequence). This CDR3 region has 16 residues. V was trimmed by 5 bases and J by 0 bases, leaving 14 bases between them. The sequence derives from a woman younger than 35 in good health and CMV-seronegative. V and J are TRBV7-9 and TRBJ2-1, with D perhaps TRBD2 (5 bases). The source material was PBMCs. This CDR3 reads CASSRPAESSYNEQFF. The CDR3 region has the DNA TGTGCCAGCAGCCGTCCAGCGGAGAGCTCCTACAATGAGCAGTTCTTC.